Each of the 17 T cell receptor beta chains below was sequenced from the same sample in a study of cytomegalovirus exposure and HLA in healthy donors. Primers for the PCR totalled 60 Vbeta and 13 Jbeta. Sequencing used immunoSEQ multiplex PCR; TCRdb keeps in-frame clones, though not all of them. The sample lists about 150,000 clones, roughly 78% occurring once. Sequenced sample: PBMCs. These receptors originate from a man aged 40-49 years in good health and CMV-seropositive.

This chain links TRBV2 with TRBJ1-3, with 8 bases aligning to TRBD1. The V segment lost 5 bases and the J segment 7 bases; nucleotides outside the gene matches: 7. The germline V gene has CDR1 SNHLY and CDR2 FYNNEI. The CDR3 spans 14 residues. The chain's CDR3 is CASSRTGLGNTIYF. DNA for the CDR3: TGTGCCAGCAGTAGGACAGGGCTGGGGAACACCATATATTTT.

The chain uses TRBV11-2 and TRBJ2-3; TRBD1 might be the D (5 bases). Deletions cut 3 bases from V and 6 bases from J, with 13 bases between. The CDR3 has 14 residues. CDR1 is SGHAT and CDR2 is FQNNGV in the germline V gene. DNA of the CDR3: TGTGCCAGCAGCTTCAATCAGGGTCTCGATACGCAGTATTTT. Amino acids: CASSFNQGLDTQYF. Full variable domain (remainder filled in from reference TRBV11-2 and TRBJ2-3): EAGVAQSPRYKIIEKRQSVAFWCNPISGHATLYWYQQILGQGPKLLIQFQNNGVVDDSQLPKDRFSAERLKGVDSTLKIQPAKLEDSAVYLCASSFNQGLDTQYFGPGTRLTVL.

This clone occurred a few times. The rearrangement links TRBV7-6 to TRBJ1-1, with D perhaps TRBD1 (5 bases). This CDR3 is 12 amino acids long. CDR1 and CDR2 (germline): SGHVS, FNYEAQ. V was pared by 2 bases and J by 6 bases, with 7 bases between. CDR3 nucleotides: TGTGCCAGCAGCTTACGGGGGGCTGAAGCTTTCTTT. Its translation is CASSLRGAEAFF.

This chain uses TRBV15 with TRBJ2-5; 9 nucleotides line up with TRBD2. The CDR3 covers 18 residues. Germline V gene sequence: CDR1 LNHNV, CDR2 YYDKDF (reference sequence). After removal of 0 bases from V and 2 bases from J, the junction contained 10 bases not matched to a gene. In DNA form, the CDR3 reads TGTGCCACCAGCAGAGATTTGATAGCGGGAGAGGGACAAGAGACCCAGTACTTC. Protein: CATSRDLIAGEGQETQYF.

V and J are TRBV10-3 and TRBJ2-5, with D tentatively TRBD2 (6 bases). Germline V gene sequence: CDR1 ENHRY, CDR2 SYGVKD. CDR3 length: 12 residues. V was cut by 2 bases and J by 9 bases, with 10 bases left in between. CDR3 loop: CAISEVGEAQYF. The CDR3 nucleotides read TGTGCCATCAGTGAGGTCGGGGAGGCCCAGTACTTC.

This rearrangement joins TRBV7-9 to TRBJ1-2; tentative D call: TRBD1 (5 bases). This CDR3 spans 13 amino acids. The germline V and J ends were trimmed by 2 bases and 5 bases, with 9 bases remaining between them. CDR1 and CDR2 from the germline V gene are SEHNR and FQNEAQ (reference sequence). CDR3 region: CASSLSRAYGYTF. The CDR3 DNA reads TGTGCCAGCAGCTTAAGCAGGGCTTATGGCTACACCTTC. The full variable domain, in which reference TRBV7-9 and TRBJ1-2 provide the parts outside the CDR3, is DTGVSQNPRHKITKRGQNVTFRCDPISEHNRLYWYRQTLGQGPEFLTYFQNEAQLEKSRLLSDRFSAERPKGSFSTLEIQRTEQGDSAMYLCASSLSRAYGYTFGSGTRLTVV.

The rearrangement joins TRBV7-9 to TRBJ2-7, with 9 positions matching TRBD2. J lost 3 bases, V lost 5 bases, and 8 bases had no gene match. This CDR3 is 15 amino acids long. The germline V gene has CDR1 SEHNR and CDR2 FQNEAQ (reference sequence). CDR3 protein: CASSQTSGLIYEQYF. CDR3 bases: TGTGCCAGCAGCCAAACTAGCGGGCTAATCTACGAGCAGTACTTC. The full variable domain, in which reference TRBV7-9 and TRBJ2-7 provide the parts outside the CDR3, is DTGVSQNPRHKITKRGQNVTFRCDPISEHNRLYWYRQTLGQGPEFLTYFQNEAQLEKSRLLSDRFSAERPKGSFSTLEIQRTEQGDSAMYLCASSQTSGLIYEQYFGPGTRLTVT.

The chain uses TRBV6-6 and TRBJ2-1; TRBD2 matches at 7 bases. The germline CDR1 and CDR2 sequences are MNHNY and SVGAGI (reference sequence). The ends lost 4 bases at V and 9 bases at J; junction bases unmatched: 3. CDR3 size: 12 residues. The CDR3 nucleotides are TGTGCCAGCAGTTCCCCGGGAGGTGAGCAGTTCTTC. Protein: CASSSPGGEQFF.

This clone has just a few counts. The genes are TRBV29-1 and TRBJ1-4, with 8 bases fitting TRBD1. CDR3 length equals 15 residues. The V and J ends lost 2 bases and 8 bases, in that order; junction bases with no gene match: 10. CDR1 is SQVTM and CDR2 is ANQGSEA in the germline V gene. CDR3 coding DNA: TGCAGCGTTGAACTAGAGGGACAGGTTAGAGAAAAACTGTTTTTT. Its protein is CSVELEGQVREKLFF.

The gene calls are TRBV28 and TRBJ1-1, with D unresolved. V was cut by 6 bases and J by 2 bases, with 4 bases left in between. Germline CDR1 is MDHEN and CDR2 is SYDVKM. The CDR3 is 11 residues long. CDR3 sequence: CASSQNTEAFF. CDR3 DNA sequence: TGTGCCAGCAGCCAAAACACTGAAGCTTTCTTT.

V gene TRBV7-2 combines with J gene TRBJ2-5, with 10 bases aligning to TRBD1. V lost 0 bases and J lost 2; bases outside the gene matches: 3. The germline V gene encodes CDR1 SGHTA and CDR2 FQGNSA. The CDR3 has 16 residues. CDR3 nucleotides: TGTGCCAGCAGCTTAGCGGGACAGGGGATACAAGAGACCCAGTACTTC. The encoded protein is CASSLAGQGIQETQYF.

Comments on this clone: Sequence at one end of the junction differs from germline and may be a read error. The chain carries TRBV27 and TRBJ1-2, with TRBD1 matching 11 bases. CDR3 size: 18 residues. Germline loops: CDR1 MNHEY, CDR2 SMNVEV (reference sequence). The CDR3, as DNA: TGTGCCGGCAGTTTATCGGAGGACAGGGGGCGAGTATCTTGGGGCTACACCTTC. Translation: CAGSLSEDRGRVSWGYTF.

The chain employs TRBV6-1 and TRBJ1-1; D may be TRBD1 (5 bases). V was pared by 8 bases and J by 4 bases, with 17 bases between. This CDR3 comprises 14 residues. CDR1 and CDR2 (germline): MNHNS, SASEGT. CDR3 amino acids: CASSRQGMGTEAFF. For the CDR3, the DNA is TGTGCCAGCTCACGCCAGGGTATGGGCACTGAAGCTTTCTTT.

The chain joins TRBV25-1 to TRBJ2-7; TRBD2 matches 9 bases. Germline values: CDR1 MGHDK, CDR2 SYGVNS. Unmatched junction bases numbered 6, after V lost 9 bases and J lost 0 bases. This CDR3 spans 14 amino acids. The chain's CDR3 is CASRRGGSSYEQYF. DNA for the CDR3: TGTGCCAGTAGGCGGGGGGGAAGCTCCTACGAGCAGTACTTC.

This clone has a single count. The gene calls are TRBV5-4 and TRBJ2-5, with TRBD1 matching 10 bases. This CDR3 has 15 amino acids. Germline lookup yields CDR1 SGHNT and CDR2 YYREEE (reference sequence). The ends lost 4 bases at V and 5 bases at J; junction bases unmatched: 8. This chain's CDR3 is CASSGWTGGDETQYF. CDR3 coding DNA: TGTGCCAGCAGCGGCTGGACAGGGGGGGACGAGACCCAGTACTTC.

The chain uses TRBV14 and TRBJ2-7; weak D call: TRBD2 (5 bases). The CDR3 length is 17 residues. Deletions cut 2 bases from V and 3 bases from J, with 20 bases between. Germline V gene data show CDR1 as SGHDN and CDR2 as FVKESK. CDR3 sequence: CASSQTVDRRHRYEQYF. Here the CDR3 DNA reads TGTGCCAGCAGCCAAACTGTTGATCGGAGGCACCGCTACGAGCAGTACTTC.

The chain couples TRBV30 to TRBJ2-3, with D perhaps matching TRBD1 (5 bases). From germline, CDR1 is GTSNPN and CDR2 SVGIG (reference sequence). There are 13 residues in the CDR3. With 1 base removed from V and 2 bases from J, the gap between germline ends came to 7 bases. The CDR3 sequence is CAWSGTTTDTQYF. The DNA for the CDR3 is TGTGCCTGGAGTGGGACAACCACAGATACGCAGTATTTT.